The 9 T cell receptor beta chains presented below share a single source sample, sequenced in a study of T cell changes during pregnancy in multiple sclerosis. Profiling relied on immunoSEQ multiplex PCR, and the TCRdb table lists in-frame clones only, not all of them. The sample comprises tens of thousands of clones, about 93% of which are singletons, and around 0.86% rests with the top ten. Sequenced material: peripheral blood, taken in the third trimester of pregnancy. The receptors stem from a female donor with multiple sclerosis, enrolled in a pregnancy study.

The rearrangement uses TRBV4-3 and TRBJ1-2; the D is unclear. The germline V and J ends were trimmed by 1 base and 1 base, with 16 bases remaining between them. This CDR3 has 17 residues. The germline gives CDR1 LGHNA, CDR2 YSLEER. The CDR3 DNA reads TGCGCCAGCAGCCAAGTGTCGGGAATTGGGGTTAACTATGGCTACACCTTC. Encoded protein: CASSQVSGIGVNYGYTF.

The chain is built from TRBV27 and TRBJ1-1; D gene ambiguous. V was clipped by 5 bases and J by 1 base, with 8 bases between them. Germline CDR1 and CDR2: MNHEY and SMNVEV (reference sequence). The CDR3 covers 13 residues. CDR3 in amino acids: CASSEGRNTEAFF. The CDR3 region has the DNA TGTGCCAGCAGTGAAGGGAGGAACACTGAAGCTTTCTTT.

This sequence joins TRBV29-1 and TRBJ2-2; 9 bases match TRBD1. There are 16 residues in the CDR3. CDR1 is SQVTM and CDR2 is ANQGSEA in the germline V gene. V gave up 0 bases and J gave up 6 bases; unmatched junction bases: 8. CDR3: CSVEDLDRGLAGELFF. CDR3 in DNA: TGCAGCGTTGAAGATTTGGACAGGGGTTTGGCCGGGGAGCTGTTTTTT.

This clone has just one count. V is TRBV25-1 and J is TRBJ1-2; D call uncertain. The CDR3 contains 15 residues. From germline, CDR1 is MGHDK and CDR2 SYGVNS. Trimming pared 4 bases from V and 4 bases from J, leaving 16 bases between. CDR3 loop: CASSGAATTFYGYTF. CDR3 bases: TGTGCCAGCAGTGGGGCAGCCACCACTTTCTATGGCTACACCTTC.

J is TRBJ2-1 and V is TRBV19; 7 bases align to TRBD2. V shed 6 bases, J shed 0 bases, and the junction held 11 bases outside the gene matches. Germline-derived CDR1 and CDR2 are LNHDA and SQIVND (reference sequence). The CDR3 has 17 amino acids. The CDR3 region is CASSIFPGGSSYNEQFF. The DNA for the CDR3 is TGTGCCAGTAGCATATTCCCCGGGGGGAGCTCCTACAATGAGCAGTTCTTC.

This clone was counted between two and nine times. The CDR3 is CATSGWVGPNYGYTF. In DNA, the CDR3 is TGTGCCACCAGCGGGTGGGTTGGGCCGAACTATGGCTACACCTTC. The genes are TRBV15 and TRBJ1-2; D uncertain. The germline V gene encodes CDR1 LNHNV and CDR2 YYDKDF (reference sequence). CDR3 size: 15 residues. V lost 5 bases to trimming and J lost 2 bases, with 15 bases between them.

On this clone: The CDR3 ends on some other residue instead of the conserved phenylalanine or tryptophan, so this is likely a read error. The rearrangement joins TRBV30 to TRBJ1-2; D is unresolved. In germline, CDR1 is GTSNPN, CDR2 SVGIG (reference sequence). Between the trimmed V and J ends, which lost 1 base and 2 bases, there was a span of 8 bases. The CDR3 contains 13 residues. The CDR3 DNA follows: TGTGCCTGGAGTGGACGCGGAAACTATGGCTACACCCTC. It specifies CAWSGRGNYGYTL.

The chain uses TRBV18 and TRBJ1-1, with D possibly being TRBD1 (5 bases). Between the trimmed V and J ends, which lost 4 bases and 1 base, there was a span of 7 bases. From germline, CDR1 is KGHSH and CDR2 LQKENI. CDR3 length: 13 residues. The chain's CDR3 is CASSLTGNTEAFF. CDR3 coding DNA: TGTGCCAGCTCACTTACAGGGAACACTGAAGCTTTCTTT.

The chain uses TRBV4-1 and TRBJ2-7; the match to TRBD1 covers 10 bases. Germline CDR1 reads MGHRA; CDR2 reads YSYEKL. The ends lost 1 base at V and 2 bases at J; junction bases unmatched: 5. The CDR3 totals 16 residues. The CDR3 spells CASSQGQGAGTYEQYF. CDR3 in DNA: TGCGCCAGCAGCCAAGGACAGGGGGCAGGGACCTACGAGCAGTACTTC.